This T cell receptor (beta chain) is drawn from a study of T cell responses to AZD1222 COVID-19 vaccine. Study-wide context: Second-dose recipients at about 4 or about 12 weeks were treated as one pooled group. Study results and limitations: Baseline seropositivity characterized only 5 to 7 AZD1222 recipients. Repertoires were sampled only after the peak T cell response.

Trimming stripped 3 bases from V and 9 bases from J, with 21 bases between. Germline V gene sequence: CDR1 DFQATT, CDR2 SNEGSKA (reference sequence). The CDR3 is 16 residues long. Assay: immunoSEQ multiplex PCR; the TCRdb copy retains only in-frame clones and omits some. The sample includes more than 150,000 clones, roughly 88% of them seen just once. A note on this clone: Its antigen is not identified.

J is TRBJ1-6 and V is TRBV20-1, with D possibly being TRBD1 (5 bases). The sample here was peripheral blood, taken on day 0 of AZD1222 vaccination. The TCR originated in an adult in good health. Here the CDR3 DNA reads TGCAGTGCTAGTTGGGACCGTGGACGAGCTGGTTCACCCCTCCACTTT. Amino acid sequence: CSASWDRGRAGSPLHF.